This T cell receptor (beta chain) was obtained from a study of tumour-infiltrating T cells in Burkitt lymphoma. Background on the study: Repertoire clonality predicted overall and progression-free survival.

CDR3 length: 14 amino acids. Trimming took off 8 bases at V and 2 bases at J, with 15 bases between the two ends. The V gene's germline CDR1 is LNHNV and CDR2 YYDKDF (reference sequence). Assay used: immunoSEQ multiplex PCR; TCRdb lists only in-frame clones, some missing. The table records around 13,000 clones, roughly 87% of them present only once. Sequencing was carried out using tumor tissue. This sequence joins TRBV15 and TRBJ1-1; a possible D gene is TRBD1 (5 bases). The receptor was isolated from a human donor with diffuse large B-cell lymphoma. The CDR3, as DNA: TGTGCCACCTATGGGGGTGCAACCAACACTGAAGCTTTCTTT. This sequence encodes CATYGGATNTEAFF.